Listed below are T cell receptor beta chains from one sample, sequenced in a study of chemoradiotherapy in HPV16-positive cancers. The data were produced by immunoSEQ multiplex PCR, yet TCRdb's version contains in-frame clones alone and is incomplete. The sample includes tens of thousands of clones, roughly nine tenths seen only once; the top ten take roughly 4.3%. The specimen comprised blood, sampled from a patient who underwent chemoradiotherapy. These receptors came from a human donor with HPV-associated anogenital cancer. CDR3s include the opening cysteine and the closing phenylalanine or tryptophan. D genes are given only for firm matches. Size values are once, few and many counts, or a class for expanded clones, and some rows have none.

V	J	D	size	DNA	CDR3
TRBV13	TRBJ2-5	TRBD2	once	TGTGCCAGCAGCGCCCCGACTCCGGGACTAGCGAGGGAGACCCAGTACTTC	CASSAPTPGLARETQYF
TRBV7-2	TRBJ2-1	NA	NA	TGTGCCAGCAGCTTAGAGTCTGCCAGCTCCTACAATGAGCAGTTCTTC	CASSLESASSYNEQFF
TRBV5-1	TRBJ2-7	TRBD1	once	TGCGCCAGCGTACGGGACAGAGACTCCTACGAGCAGTACTTC	CASVRDRDSYEQYF
TRBV27	TRBJ1-2	NA	once	TGTGCCAGCAGTTCGCGGGATAACTATGGCTACACCTTC	CASSSRDNYGYTF
TRBV5-1	TRBJ2-7	NA	NA	TGCGCCAGCAGCTTGCAGGCCCCTTCCTACGAGCAGTACTTC	CASSLQAPSYEQYF
TRBV5-1	TRBJ2-3	TRBD2	NA	TGCGCCAGCAGCTTGGATGGGACTAGCGGGAGTTTAGATACGCAGTATTTT	CASSLDGTSGSLDTQYF
TRBV7-9	TRBJ1-1	NA	NA	TGTGCCTCAATTCACCGAAGGAGCACTGAAGCTTTCTTT	CASIHRRSTEAFF
TRBV6-1	TRBJ1-2	NA	few	TGTGCCAGCAGTTACGGCTATGGCTACACCTTC	CASSYGYGYTF
TRBV6-5	TRBJ1-6	TRBD1	NA	TGTGCCAGCAGTTACTCGGACAGGGCCAATTCACCCCTCCACTTT	CASSYSDRANSPLHF
TRBV5-4	TRBJ1-1	NA	NA	TGTGCCAGCAGCTTGGATGTGAACACTGAAGCTTTCTTT	CASSLDVNTEAFF
TRBV5-1	TRBJ2-3	TRBD2	NA	TGCGCCAGCAGCCACTCCGGGACTAGCGGGAGGGCGATCACAGATACGCAGTATTTT	CASSHSGTSGRAITDTQYF
TRBV6-5	TRBJ2-3	NA	NA	TGTGCCAGCAGCCCGACACTCCCGGGCACAGATACGCAGTATTTT	CASSPTLPGTDTQYF
TRBV5-4	TRBJ2-5	TRBD1	NA	TGTGCCAGCAGCTCCGCCGGGACAGGATTGTACCAAGAGACCCAGTACTTC	CASSSAGTGLYQETQYF
TRBV2	TRBJ2-2	NA	NA	TGTGCCAGCAAGGTTGAGGGGGTCCGCACCGGGGAGCTGTTTTTT	CASKVEGVRTGELFF
TRBV15	TRBJ1-5	NA	once	TGTGCCACCAGCAGAGAAGAAGGGGGAAAGGTTAGCAATCAGCCCCAGCATTTT	CATSREEGGKVSNQPQHF
TRBV15	TRBJ1-2	TRBD1	large	TGTGCCACCAGCAGTGGGGCCGGACAGGGCCACTATGGCTACACCTTC	CATSSGAGQGHYGYTF
TRBV10-2	TRBJ1-6	NA	NA	TGCGCCAGCAGTGAGTATCGGCCGCCCCTCCACTTT	CASSEYRPPLHF
TRBV5-4	TRBJ1-6	NA	NA	TGTGCCAGCAGCGGGACATACGATAATTCACCCCTCCACTTT	CASSGTYDNSPLHF
TRBV5-8	TRBJ1-1	TRBD1	NA	TGTGCCAGCAGGCTTGGGTTTGGGACAGGGTCGGATGAAGCTTTCTTT	CASRLGFGTGSDEAFF
TRBV4-3	TRBJ1-1	NA	NA	TGCGCCAGCAGCCAAGGAGCCAGCAACTTGAACACTGAAGCTTTCTTT	CASSQGASNLNTEAFF
TRBV6-5	TRBJ1-4	NA	NA	TGTGCCAGCAGTTACGCACGGGGGACGGCTAATGAAAAACTGTTTTTT	CASSYARGTANEKLFF
TRBV28	TRBJ2-7	NA	NA	TGTGCCAGCACCAAAGGCCACACAACCTACGAGCAGTACTTC	CASTKGHTTYEQYF
TRBV9	TRBJ2-3	NA	NA	TGTGCCAGCAGCGTAGGCGGACGAGTCACAGATACGCAGTATTTT	CASSVGGRVTDTQYF
TRBV6-5	TRBJ2-3	TRBD1	NA	TGTGCCAGCAGTTACAGGGGGCAGCTAAGCACAGATACGCAGTATTTT	CASSYRGQLSTDTQYF
TRBV9	TRBJ1-1	NA	NA	TGTGCCAGCAGTAAGATGAACACTGAAGCTTTCTTT	CASSKMNTEAFF
TRBV11-1	TRBJ2-7	NA	NA	TGTGCCAGCAGCTTAGGGAACCCTTACGAGCAGTACTTC	CASSLGNPYEQYF
TRBV11-2	TRBJ1-4	TRBD1	NA	TGTGCCAGCAGCACCCAACAGGGGGCAACTAATGAAAAACTGTTTTTT	CASSTQQGATNEKLFF
TRBV25-1	TRBJ2-2	NA	NA	TGTGCCAGCAGTGCTCCACGGGGGAACACCGGGGAGCTGTTTTTT	CASSAPRGNTGELFF
TRBV15	TRBJ1-1	NA	once	TGTGCCACCAGCAGGGGGATGGGGAACACTGAAGCTTTCTTT	CATSRGMGNTEAFF